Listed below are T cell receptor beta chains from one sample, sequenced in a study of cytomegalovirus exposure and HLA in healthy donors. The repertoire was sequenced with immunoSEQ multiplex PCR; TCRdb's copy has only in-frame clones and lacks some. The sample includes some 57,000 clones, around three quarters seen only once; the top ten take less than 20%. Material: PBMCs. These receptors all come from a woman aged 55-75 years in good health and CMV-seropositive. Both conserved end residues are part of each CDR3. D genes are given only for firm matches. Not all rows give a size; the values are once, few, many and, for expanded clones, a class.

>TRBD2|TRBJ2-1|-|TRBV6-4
CASSVQRGGSDEQFF
TGTGCCAGCAGTGTCCAGCGGGGGGGTTCAGATGAGCAGTTCTTC
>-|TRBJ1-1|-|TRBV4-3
CASSQVRGFEAFF
TGCGCCAGCAGCCAAGTCCGAGGGTTTGAAGCTTTCTTT
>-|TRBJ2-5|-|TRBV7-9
CASSPEGVASETQYF
TGTGCCAGCAGCCCCGAGGGTGTAGCGAGTGAGACCCAGTACTTC
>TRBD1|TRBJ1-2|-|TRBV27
CASSKRDRVSTNYGYTF
TGTGCCAGCAGCAAGAGGGACAGGGTTTCCACTAACTATGGCTACACCTTC
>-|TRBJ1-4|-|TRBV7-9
CASGGGPGEKLFF
TGTGCCAGCGGCGGGGGGCCAGGTGAAAAACTGTTTTTT
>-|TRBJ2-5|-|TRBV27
CASSQGGETQYF
TGTGCCAGCAGCCAGGGGGGAGAGACCCAGTACTTC
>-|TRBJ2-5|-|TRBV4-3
CASSQDIWDSSPDQYF
TGCGCCAGCAGCCAAGATATTTGGGACTCTTCCCCCGACCAGTACTTC
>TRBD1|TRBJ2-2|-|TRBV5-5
CASSSSGGSGTGELFF
TGTGCCAGCAGCTCCTCAGGGGGCTCAGGGACCGGGGAGCTGTTTTTT
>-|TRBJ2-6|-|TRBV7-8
CASSLALWDKSSGANVLTF
TGTGCCAGCAGCTTAGCGCTATGGGACAAGAGCTCTGGGGCCAACGTCCTGACTTTC
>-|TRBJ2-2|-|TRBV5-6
CASSWLLAGLNTGELFF
TGTGCCAGCAGCTGGCTCTTGGCGGGGCTGAACACCGGGGAGCTGTTTTTT
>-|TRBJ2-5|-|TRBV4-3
CASSQVGMETQYF
TGCGCCAGCAGCCAAGTCGGGATGGAGACCCAGTACTTC
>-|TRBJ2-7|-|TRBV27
CASSLSRVGYEQYF
TGTGCCAGCAGTTTATCTCGGGTTGGGTACGAGCAGTACTTC
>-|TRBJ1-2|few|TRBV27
CASSPGPYGYTF
TGTGCCAGCAGCCCAGGGCCGTATGGCTACACCTTC
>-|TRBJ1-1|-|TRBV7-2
CASSPSRQQWGRPEAFF
TGTGCCAGCAGTCCCAGTCGACAGCAATGGGGCCGGCCTGAAGCTTTCTTT
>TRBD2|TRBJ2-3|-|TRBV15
CATSRGISGVSDTQYF
TGTGCCACCAGCAGAGGGATTAGCGGGGTATCAGATACGCAGTATTTT
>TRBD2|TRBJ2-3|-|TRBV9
CASSLTSDGLDTQYF
TGTGCCAGCAGCTTGACTAGCGATGGGTTAGATACGCAGTATTTT
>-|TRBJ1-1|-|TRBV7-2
CASSLVLWNTEAFF
TGTGCCAGCAGCTTAGTCCTCTGGAACACTGAAGCTTTCTTT
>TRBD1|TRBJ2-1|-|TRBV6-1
CASSEDVRGLDEQFF
TGTGCCAGCAGTGAAGACGTCAGGGGGCTCGATGAGCAGTTCTTC
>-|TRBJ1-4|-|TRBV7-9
CASSPPYRIGGEKLFF
TGTGCCAGCAGCCCCCCCTACAGGATCGGAGGGGAAAAACTGTTTTTT
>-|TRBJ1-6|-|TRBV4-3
CASSQGSSSPLHF
TGCGCCAGCAGCCAAGGATCCAGTTCACCCCTCCACTTT
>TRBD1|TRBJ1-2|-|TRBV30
CAWSQGAAYGYTF
TGTGCCTGGAGTCAGGGGGCGGCCTATGGCTACACCTTC
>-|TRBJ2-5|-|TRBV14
CASSHLELKETQYF
TGTGCCAGCAGCCACCTCGAGCTTAAAGAGACCCAGTACTTC
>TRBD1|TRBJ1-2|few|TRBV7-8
CASSTGTVYGYTF
TGTGCCAGCAGCACCGGGACAGTTTATGGCTACACCTTC
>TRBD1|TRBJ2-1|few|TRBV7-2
CASSSPGGPDNEQFF
TGTGCCAGCAGCTCGCCAGGGGGACCCGACAATGAGCAGTTCTTC
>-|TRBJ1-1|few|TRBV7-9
CASSLGAMNTEAFF
TGTGCCAGCAGCTTAGGAGCGATGAACACTGAAGCTTTCTTT
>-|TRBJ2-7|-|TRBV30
CAWTPIITYAQYF
TGTGCCTGGACGCCTATAATTACCTACGCGCAGTACTTC
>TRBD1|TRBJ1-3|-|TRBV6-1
CASSEGRGPGNTIYF
TGTGCCAGTTCTGAGGGCAGGGGGCCTGGAAACACCATATATTTT
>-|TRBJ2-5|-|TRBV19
CASSIEKDGGANKGTQYF
TGTGCCAGTAGTATCGAGAAGGACGGCGGGGCCAACAAGGGGACCCAGTACTTC
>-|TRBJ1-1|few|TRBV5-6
CASSLQGTFMNTEAFF
TGTGCCAGCAGCTTGCAGGGCACCTTCATGAACACTGAAGCTTTCTTT
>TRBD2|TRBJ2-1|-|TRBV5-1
CASSITSGGYNEQFF
TGCGCCAGCAGCATTACTAGCGGGGGGTACAATGAGCAGTTCTTC
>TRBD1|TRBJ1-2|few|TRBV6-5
CASSQPGQVYGYTF
TGTGCCAGCAGCCAACCGGGACAGGTATATGGCTACACCTTC
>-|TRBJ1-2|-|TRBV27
CASSLSPQGLYGYTF
TGTGCCAGCAGTTTATCCCCCCAGGGCCTCTATGGCTACACCTTC
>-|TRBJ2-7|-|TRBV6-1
CASREGQKAPYEQYF
TGTGCCAGCAGGGAGGGACAGAAAGCCCCCTACGAGCAGTACTTC
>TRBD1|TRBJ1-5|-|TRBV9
CASSRTGTSNQPQHF
TGTGCCAGCAGCCGGACAGGGACTAGCAATCAGCCCCAGCATTTT
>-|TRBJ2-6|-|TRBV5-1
CASSLWGEFSGANVLTF
TGCGCCAGCAGCTTATGGGGGGAGTTCTCTGGGGCCAACGTCCTGACTTTC
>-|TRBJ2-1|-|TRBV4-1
CASSQRGQGNEQFF
TGCGCCAGCAGCCAAAGGGGCCAGGGGAATGAGCAGTTCTTC
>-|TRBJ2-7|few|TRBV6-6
CASSQNSYEQYF
TGTGCCAGCAGCCAGAACTCCTACGAGCAGTACTTC
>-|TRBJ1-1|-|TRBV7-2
CASSHGERTEAFF
TGTGCCAGCAGCCACGGAGAGAGGACTGAAGCTTTCTTT
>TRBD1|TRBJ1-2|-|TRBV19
CASSLRGEILYGYTF
TGTGCCAGTAGCCTCAGGGGGGAGATCCTATATGGCTACACCTTC
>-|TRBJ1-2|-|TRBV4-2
CASSQTDANYGYTF
TGTGCCAGCAGCCAGACAGACGCTAACTATGGCTACACCTTC
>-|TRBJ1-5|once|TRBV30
CAWSAMAGGNQPQHF
TGTGCCTGGAGTGCGATGGCAGGGGGCAATCAGCCCCAGCATTTT
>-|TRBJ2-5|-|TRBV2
CASGQTEETQYF
TGTGCCAGCGGACAGACAGAGGAGACCCAGTACTTC
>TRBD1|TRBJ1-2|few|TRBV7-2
CASSSRTGVKGYTF
TGTGCCAGCAGCTCACGGACAGGGGTCAAGGGCTACACCTTC
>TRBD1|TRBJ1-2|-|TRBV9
CASSVEDRTYYGYTF
TGTGCCAGCAGCGTGGAGGACAGGACTTACTATGGCTACACCTTC
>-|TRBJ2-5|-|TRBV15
CATSRDKPKPQETQYF
TGTGCCACCAGCAGAGATAAACCCAAGCCCCAAGAGACCCAGTACTTC
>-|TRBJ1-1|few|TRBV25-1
CASSVYGTMNTEAFF
TGTGCCAGCAGTGTCTACGGGACAATGAACACTGAAGCTTTCTTT
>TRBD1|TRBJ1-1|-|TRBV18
CASSPRDSRTEAFF
TGTGCCAGCTCACCCCGGGACAGTCGCACTGAAGCTTTCTTT
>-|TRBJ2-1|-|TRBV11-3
CASSVTPREQFF
TGTGCCAGCAGCGTAACTCCGAGGGAGCAGTTCTTC